The present T cell receptor (beta chain) was sequenced within a study of T cell responses to AZD1222 COVID-19 vaccine. Study results and caveats: No day 14 peak samples; only post-peak repertoires were characterized.

Losses at the gene ends were 4 bases for V and 3 bases for J; bases not matched to a gene: 7. Germline-derived CDR1 and CDR2 are SGHNT and YYREEE (reference sequence). This CDR3 contains 14 residues. Clones were sequenced by immunoSEQ multiplex PCR, and TCRdb holds only the in-frame ones, with some missing. This sample has some 140,000 clones, with roughly nine tenths found just once. In regard to this clone: Its specificity is not known.

Sequencing used peripheral blood, obtained on day 0 of AZD1222 vaccination. The TCR sequence derives from an adult in good health. The rearrangement uses TRBV5-4 and TRBJ2-7, with 7 positions matching TRBD1. The CDR3 bases are TGTGCCAGCAGCGACACGGGACAGTACTACGAGCAGTACTTC. It is translated as CASSDTGQYYEQYF.